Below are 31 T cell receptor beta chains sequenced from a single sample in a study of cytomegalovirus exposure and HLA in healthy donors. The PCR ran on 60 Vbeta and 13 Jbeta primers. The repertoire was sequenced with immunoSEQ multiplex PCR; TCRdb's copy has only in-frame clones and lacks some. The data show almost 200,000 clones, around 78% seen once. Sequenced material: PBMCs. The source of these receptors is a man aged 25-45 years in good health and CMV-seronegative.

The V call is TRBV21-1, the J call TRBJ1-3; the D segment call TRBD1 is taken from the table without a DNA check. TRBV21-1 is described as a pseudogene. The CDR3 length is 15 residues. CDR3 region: CASSKATGSGNTIYF. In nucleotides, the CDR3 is TGTGCCAGCAGCAAAGCGACAGGCTCTGGAAACACCATATATTTT.

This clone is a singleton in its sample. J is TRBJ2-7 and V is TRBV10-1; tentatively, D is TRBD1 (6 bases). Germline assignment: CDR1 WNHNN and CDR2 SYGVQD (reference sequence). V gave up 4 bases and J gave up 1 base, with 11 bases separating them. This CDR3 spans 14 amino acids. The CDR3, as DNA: TGCGCCAGCAGTGCGGTCAGGGGATCCTACGAGCAGTACTTC. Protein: CASSAVRGSYEQYF.

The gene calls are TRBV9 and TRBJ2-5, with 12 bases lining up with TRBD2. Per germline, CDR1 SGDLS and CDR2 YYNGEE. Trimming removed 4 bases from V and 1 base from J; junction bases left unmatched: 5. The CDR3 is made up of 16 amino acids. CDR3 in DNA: TGTGCCAGCAGCACGAGGACTAGCGGGACCCAAGAGACCCAGTACTTC. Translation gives CASSTRTSGTQETQYF.

CDR3 sequence reads: CASSLGQGVSYEQYF. CDR3 DNA sequence: TGTGCCAGTAGTTTGGGACAGGGGGTGTCCTACGAGCAGTACTTC. This chain connects TRBV19 to TRBJ2-7; 11 nucleotides align to TRBD1. Per the germline V gene, CDR1 is LNHDA and CDR2 is SQIVND (reference sequence). Trimming cost V 5 bases and J 1 base; bases outside gene matches: 4. The CDR3 is 15 amino acids. The full variable domain, completed using reference TRBV19 and TRBJ2-7, is DGGITQSPKYLFRKEGQNVTLSCEQNLNHDAMYWYRQDPGQGLRLIYYSQIVNDFQKGDIAEGYSVSREKKESFPLTVTSAQKNPTAFYLCASSLGQGVSYEQYFGPGTRLTVT.

The CDR3 bases are TGTGCCTGGAGTCTTGCCTACGAGCAGTACTTC. Translating it yields CAWSLAYEQYF. The genes are TRBV30 and TRBJ2-7; D gene unclear. The CDR3 loop spans 11 amino acids. Germline loops: CDR1 GTSNPN, CDR2 SVGIG (reference sequence). V lost 2 bases to trimming and J lost 2 bases, with 4 bases between them.

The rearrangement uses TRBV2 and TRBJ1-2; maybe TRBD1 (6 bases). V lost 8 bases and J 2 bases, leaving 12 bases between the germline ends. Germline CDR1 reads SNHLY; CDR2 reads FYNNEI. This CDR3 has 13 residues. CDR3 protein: CASVRQDNYGYTF. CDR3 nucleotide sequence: TGTGCCAGCGTGCGACAGGACAACTATGGCTACACCTTC.

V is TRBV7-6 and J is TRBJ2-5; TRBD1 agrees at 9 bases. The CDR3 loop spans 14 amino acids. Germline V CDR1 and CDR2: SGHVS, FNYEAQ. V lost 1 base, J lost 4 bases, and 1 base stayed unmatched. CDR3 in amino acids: CASSLGTGVETQYF. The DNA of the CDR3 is TGTGCCAGCAGCTTAGGGACAGGGGTAGAGACCCAGTACTTC.

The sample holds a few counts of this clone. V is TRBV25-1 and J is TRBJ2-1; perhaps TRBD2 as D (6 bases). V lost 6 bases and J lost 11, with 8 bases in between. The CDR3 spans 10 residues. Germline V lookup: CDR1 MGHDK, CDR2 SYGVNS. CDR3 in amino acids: CASRGGQQFF. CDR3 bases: TGTGCCAGCAGGGGGGGACAGCAGTTCTTC.

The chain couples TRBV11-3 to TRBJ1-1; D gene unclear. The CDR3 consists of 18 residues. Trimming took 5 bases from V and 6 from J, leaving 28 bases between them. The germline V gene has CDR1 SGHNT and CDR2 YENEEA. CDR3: CASSHSPTFGSLLPEAFF. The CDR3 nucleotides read TGTGCCAGCAGCCACAGTCCTACTTTTGGATCGCTATTACCTGAAGCTTTCTTT.

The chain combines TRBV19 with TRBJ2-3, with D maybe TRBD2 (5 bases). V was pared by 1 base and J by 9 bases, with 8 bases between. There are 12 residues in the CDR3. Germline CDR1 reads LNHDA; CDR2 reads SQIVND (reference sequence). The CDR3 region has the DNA TGTGCCAGTAGTATAGTGACGGGAACGCAGTATTTT. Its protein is CASSIVTGTQYF.

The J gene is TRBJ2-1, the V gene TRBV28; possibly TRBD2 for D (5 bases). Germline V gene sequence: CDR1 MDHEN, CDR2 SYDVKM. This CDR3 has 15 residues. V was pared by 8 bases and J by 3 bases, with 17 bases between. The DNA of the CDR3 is TGTGCCAGCGCCCCTAATAGCGAATACTACAATGAGCAGTTCTTC. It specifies CASAPNSEYYNEQFF.

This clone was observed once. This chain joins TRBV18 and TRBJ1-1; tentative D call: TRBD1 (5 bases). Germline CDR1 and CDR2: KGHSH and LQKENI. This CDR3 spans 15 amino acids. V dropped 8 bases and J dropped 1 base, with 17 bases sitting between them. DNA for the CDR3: TGTGCCAGCGCACTCGGGGGTATGTCGAACACTGAAGCTTTCTTT. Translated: CASALGGMSNTEAFF.

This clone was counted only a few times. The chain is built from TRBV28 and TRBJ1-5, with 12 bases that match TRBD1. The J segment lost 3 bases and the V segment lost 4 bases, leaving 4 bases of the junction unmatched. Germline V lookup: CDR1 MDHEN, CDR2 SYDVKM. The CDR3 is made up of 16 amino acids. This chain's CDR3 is CASSSGTGGLNQPQHF. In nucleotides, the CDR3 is TGTGCCAGCAGTTCCGGGACAGGGGGCCTCAATCAGCCCCAGCATTTT.

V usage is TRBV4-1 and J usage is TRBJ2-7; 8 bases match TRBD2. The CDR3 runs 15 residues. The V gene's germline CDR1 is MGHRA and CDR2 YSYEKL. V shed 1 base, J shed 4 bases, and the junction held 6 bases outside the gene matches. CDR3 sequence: CASSQGISGEYEQYF. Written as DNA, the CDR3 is TGCGCCAGCAGCCAAGGGATTAGCGGGGAATACGAGCAGTACTTC.

The CDR3 sequence: CSGEVTDTQYF. The CDR3 coding sequence is TGCAGCGGGGAGGTCACAGATACGCAGTATTTT. The V call is TRBV29-1, the J call TRBJ2-3, with a possible D match to TRBD2 (6 bases). The germline V gene encodes CDR1 SQVTM and CDR2 ANQGSEA. CDR3 length equals 11 residues. V lost 7 bases, J lost 2 bases, and 7 bases lay in between.

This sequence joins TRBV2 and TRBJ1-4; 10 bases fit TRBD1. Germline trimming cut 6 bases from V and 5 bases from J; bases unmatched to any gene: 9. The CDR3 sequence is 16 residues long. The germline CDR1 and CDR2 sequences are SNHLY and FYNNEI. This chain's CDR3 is CASSENDRGLNEKLFF. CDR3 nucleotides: TGTGCCAGCAGCGAAAACGACAGGGGGCTCAATGAAAAACTGTTTTTT.

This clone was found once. The CDR3 is CASSSTGQGYEQYF. CDR3 bases: TGCGCCAGCAGCTCAACGGGACAGGGCTACGAGCAGTACTTC. The chain carries TRBV5-1 and TRBJ2-7; 9 bases are shared with TRBD1. The CDR3 is 14 residues long. J was trimmed by 3 bases and V by 3 bases; bases with no gene match: 4. Germline CDR1 is SGHRS and CDR2 is YFSETQ.

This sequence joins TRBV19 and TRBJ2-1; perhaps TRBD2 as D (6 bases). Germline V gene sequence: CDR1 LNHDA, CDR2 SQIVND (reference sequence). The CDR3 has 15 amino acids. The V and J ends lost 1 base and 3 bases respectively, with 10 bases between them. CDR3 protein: CASSIAGTRYNEQFF. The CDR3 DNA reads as TGTGCCAGTAGTATAGCAGGGACTCGCTACAATGAGCAGTTCTTC. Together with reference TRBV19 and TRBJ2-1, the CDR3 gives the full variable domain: DGGITQSPKYLFRKEGQNVTLSCEQNLNHDAMYWYRQDPGQGLRLIYYSQIVNDFQKGDIAEGYSVSREKKESFPLTVTSAQKNPTAFYLCASSIAGTRYNEQFFGPGTRLTVL.

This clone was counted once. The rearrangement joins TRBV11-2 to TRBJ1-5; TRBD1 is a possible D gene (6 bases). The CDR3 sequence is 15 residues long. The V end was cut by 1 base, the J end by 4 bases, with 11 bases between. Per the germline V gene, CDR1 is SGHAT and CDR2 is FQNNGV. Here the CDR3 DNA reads TGTGCCAGCAGCTTAGTTACAGGGAAGAATCAGCCCCAGCATTTT. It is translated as CASSLVTGKNQPQHF. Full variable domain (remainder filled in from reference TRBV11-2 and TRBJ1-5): EAGVAQSPRYKIIEKRQSVAFWCNPISGHATLYWYQQILGQGPKLLIQFQNNGVVDDSQLPKDRFSAERLKGVDSTLKIQPAKLEDSAVYLCASSLVTGKNQPQHFGDGTRLSIL.

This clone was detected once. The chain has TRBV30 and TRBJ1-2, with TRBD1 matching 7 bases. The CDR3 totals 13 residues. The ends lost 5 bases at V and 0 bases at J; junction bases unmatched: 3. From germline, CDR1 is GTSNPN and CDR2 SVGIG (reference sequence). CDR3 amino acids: CAWQQGTNYGYTF. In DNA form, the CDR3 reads TGTGCCTGGCAACAGGGGACTAACTATGGCTACACCTTC. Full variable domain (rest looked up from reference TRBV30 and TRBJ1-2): SQTIHQWPATLVQPVGSPLSLECTVEGTSNPNLYWYRQAAGRGLQLLFYSVGIGQISSEVPQNLSASRPQDRQFILSSKKLLLSDSGFYLCAWQQGTNYGYTFGSGTRLTVV.

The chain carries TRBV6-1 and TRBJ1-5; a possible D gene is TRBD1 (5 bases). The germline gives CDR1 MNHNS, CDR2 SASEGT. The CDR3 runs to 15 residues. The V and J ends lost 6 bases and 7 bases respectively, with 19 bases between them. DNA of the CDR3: TGTGCCAGCAGCCCCGTAGGCCAGGGCGGACAGCCCCAGCATTTT. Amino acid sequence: CASSPVGQGGQPQHF.

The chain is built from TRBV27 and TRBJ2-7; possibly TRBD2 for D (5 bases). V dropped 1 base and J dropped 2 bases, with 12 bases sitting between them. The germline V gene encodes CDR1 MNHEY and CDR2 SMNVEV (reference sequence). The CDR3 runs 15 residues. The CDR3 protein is CASSLLASPPYEQYF. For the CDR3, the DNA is TGTGCCAGCAGTTTATTGGCTAGCCCCCCCTACGAGCAGTACTTC.

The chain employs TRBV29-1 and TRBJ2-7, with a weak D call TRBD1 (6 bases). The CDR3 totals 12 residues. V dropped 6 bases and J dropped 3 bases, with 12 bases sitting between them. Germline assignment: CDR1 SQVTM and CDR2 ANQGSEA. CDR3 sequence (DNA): TGCAGCGTGAGGACACAGGGCTACGAGCAGTACTTC. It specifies CSVRTQGYEQYF.

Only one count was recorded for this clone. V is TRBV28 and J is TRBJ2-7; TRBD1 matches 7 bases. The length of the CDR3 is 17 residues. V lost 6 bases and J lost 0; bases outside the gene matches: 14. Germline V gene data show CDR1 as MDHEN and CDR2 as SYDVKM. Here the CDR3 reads CASSLGDRAFSSYEQYF. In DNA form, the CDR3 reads TGTGCCAGCAGCCTGGGGGACAGAGCTTTTAGCTCCTACGAGCAGTACTTC.

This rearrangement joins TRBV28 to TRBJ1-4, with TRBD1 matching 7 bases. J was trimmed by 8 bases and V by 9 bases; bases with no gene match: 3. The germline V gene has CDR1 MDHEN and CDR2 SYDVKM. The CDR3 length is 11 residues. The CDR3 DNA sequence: TGTGCCAGTAAGACAGGGGAAAAACTGTTTTTT. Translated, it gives CASKTGEKLFF.

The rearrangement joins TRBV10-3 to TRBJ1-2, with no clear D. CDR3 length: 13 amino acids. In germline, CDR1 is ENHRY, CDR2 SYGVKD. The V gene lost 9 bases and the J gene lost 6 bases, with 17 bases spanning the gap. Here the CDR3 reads CAMNRQPGDGYTF. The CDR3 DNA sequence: TGTGCCATGAACCGACAACCCGGGGATGGCTACACCTTC.

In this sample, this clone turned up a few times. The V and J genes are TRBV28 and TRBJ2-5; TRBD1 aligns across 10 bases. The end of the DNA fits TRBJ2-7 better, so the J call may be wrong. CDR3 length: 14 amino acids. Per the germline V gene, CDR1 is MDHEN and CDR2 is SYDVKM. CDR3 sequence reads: CASSLRTGGYEQYF. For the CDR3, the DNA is TGTGCCAGCAGTCTAAGGACAGGGGGCTACGAGCAGTACTTC.

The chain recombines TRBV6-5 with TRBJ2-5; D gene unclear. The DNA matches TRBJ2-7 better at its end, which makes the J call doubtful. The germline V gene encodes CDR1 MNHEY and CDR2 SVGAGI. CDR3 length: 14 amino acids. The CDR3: CASSYWRNSYEQYF. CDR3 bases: TGTGCCAGCAGTTACTGGCGGAACTCCTACGAGCAGTACTTC.

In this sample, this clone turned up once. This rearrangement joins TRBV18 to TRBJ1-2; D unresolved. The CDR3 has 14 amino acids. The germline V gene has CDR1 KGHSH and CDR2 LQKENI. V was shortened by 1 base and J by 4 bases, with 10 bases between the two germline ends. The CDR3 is CASSPRLGSYGYTF. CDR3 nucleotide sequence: TGTGCCAGCTCACCACGTTTAGGGAGCTATGGCTACACCTTC. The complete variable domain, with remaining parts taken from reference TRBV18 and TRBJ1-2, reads NAGVMQNPRHLVRRRGQEARLRCSPMKGHSHVYWYRQLPEEGLKFMVYLQKENIIDESGMPKERFSAEFPKEGPSILRIQQVVRGDSAAYFCASSPRLGSYGYTFGSGTRLTVV.

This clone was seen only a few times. Here the CDR3 reads CASGRGDTEAFF. For the CDR3, the DNA is TGTGCCAGCGGACGGGGGGACACTGAAGCTTTCTTT. The rearrangement joins TRBV6-5 to TRBJ1-1, with D perhaps matching TRBD1 (5 bases). Between the trimmed V and J ends, which lost 8 bases and 3 bases, there was a span of 10 bases. The CDR3 totals 12 residues. Germline CDR1 MNHEY, CDR2 SVGAGI.

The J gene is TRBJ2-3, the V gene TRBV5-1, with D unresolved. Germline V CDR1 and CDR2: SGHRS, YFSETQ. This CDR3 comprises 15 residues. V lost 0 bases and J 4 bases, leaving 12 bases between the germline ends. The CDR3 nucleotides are TGCGCCAGCAGCTTGGCGATCGGCGGAGCAGATACGCAGTATTTT. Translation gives CASSLAIGGADTQYF.